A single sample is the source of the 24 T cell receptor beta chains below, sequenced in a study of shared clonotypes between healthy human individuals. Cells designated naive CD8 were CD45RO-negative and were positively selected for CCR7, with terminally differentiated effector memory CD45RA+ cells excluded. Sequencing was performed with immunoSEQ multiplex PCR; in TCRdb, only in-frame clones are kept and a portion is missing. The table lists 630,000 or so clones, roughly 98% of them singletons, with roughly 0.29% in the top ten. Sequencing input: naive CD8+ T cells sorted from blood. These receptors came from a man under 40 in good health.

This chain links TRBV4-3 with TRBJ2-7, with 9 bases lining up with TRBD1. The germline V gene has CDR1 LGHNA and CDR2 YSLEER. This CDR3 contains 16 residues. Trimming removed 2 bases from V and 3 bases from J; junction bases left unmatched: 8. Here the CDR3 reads CASSQHTGQGVYEQYF. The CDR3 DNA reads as TGCGCCAGCAGCCAACATACGGGACAGGGAGTCTACGAGCAGTACTTC.

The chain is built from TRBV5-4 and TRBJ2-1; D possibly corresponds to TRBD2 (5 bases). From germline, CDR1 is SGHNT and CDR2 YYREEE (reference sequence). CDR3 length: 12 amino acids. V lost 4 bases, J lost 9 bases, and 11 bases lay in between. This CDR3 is CASSHTSGEQFF. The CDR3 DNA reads TGTGCCAGCAGCCATACTAGTGGTGAGCAGTTCTTC.

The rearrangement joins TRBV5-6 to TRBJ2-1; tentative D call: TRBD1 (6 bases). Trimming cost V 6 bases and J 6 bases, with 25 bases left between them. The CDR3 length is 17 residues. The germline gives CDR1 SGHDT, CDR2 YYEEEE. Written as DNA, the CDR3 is TGTGCCAGCAAGATAATGGGGACAAGAAATTTGGGCAATGAGCAGTTCTTC. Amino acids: CASKIMGTRNLGNEQFF.

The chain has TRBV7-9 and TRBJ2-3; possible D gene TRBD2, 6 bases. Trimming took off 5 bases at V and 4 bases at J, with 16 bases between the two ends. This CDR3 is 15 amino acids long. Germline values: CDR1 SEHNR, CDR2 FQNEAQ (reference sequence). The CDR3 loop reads CASSPGVAPPDTQYF. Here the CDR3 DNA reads TGTGCCAGCAGCCCGGGGGTAGCGCCCCCAGATACGCAGTATTTT. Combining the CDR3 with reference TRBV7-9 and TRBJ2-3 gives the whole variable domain DTGVSQNPRHKITKRGQNVTFRCDPISEHNRLYWYRQTLGQGPEFLTYFQNEAQLEKSRLLSDRFSAERPKGSFSTLEIQRTEQGDSAMYLCASSPGVAPPDTQYFGPGTRLTVL.

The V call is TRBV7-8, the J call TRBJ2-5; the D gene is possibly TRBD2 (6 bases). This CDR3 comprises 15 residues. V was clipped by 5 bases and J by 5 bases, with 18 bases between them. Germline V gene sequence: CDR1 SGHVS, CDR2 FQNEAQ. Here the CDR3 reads CASSRNVGGTETQYF. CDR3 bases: TGTGCCAGCAGCCGGAATGTGGGGGGAACGGAGACCCAGTACTTC.

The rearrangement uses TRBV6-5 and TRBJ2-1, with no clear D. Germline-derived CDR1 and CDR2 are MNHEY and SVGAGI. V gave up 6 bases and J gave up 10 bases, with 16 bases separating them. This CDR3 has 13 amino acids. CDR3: CASSPSLYLEQFF. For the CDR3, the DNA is TGTGCCAGCAGCCCGAGTTTGTACCTCGAGCAGTTCTTC.

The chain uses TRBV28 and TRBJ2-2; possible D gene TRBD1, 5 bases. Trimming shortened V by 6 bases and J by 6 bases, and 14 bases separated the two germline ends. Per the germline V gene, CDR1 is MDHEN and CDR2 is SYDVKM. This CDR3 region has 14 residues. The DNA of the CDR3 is TGTGCCAGCAGCCGCAGGGAATGGGCCGGGGAGCTGTTTTTT. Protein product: CASSRREWAGELFF.

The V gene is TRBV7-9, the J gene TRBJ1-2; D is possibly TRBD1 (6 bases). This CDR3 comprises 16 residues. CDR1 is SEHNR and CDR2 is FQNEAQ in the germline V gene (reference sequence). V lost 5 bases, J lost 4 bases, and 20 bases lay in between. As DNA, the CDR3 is TGTGCCAGCAGCCCCCCCTCCTCGGGGGCGGGCTATGGCTACACCTTC. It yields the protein CASSPPSSGAGYGYTF.

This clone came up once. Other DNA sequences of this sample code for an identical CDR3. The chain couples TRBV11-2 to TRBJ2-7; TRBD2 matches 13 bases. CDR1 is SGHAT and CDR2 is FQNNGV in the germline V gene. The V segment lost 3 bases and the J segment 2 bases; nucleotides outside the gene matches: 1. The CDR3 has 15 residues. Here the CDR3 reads CASSLGLAGPYEQYF. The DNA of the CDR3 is TGTGCCAGCAGCTTGGGACTAGCGGGACCCTACGAGCAGTACTTC.

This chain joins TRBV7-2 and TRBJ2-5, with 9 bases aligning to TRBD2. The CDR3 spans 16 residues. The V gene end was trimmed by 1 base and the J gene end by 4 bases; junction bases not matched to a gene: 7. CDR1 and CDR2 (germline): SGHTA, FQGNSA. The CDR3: CASSLGPAGGGETQYF. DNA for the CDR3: TGTGCCAGCAGCTTAGGCCCAGCGGGAGGTGGAGAGACCCAGTACTTC.

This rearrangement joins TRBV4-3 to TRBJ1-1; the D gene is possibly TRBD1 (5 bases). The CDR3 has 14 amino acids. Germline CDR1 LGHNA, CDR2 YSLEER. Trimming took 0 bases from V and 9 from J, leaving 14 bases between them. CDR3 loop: CASSQDRRGSKAFF. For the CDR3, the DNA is TGCGCCAGCAGCCAAGACCGCCGGGGCAGCAAAGCTTTCTTT.

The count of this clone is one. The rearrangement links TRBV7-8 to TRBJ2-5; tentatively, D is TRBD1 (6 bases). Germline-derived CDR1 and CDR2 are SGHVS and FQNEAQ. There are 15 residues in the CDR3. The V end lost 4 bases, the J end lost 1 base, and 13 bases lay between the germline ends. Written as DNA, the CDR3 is TGTGCCAGCAGCTCGGCGACAGGAGTCCAAGAGACCCAGTACTTC. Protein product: CASSSATGVQETQYF.

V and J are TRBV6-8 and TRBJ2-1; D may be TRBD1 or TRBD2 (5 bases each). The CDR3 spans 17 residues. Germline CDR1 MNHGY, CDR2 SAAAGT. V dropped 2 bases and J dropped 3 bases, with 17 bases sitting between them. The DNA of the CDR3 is TGTGCCAGCAGTTACCCTGAGGGGAATCGGGGCTACAATGAGCAGTTCTTC. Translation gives CASSYPEGNRGYNEQFF.

In DNA, the CDR3 is TGTGCCAGCAGTTTTGACAGGCCTTTACGTGAGCAGTTCTTC. The encoded protein is CASSFDRPLREQFF. This sequence joins TRBV28 and TRBJ2-1, with D possibly TRBD1 on 6 matching bases. The CDR3 loop spans 14 amino acids. Trimming took 3 bases from V and 9 from J, leaving 15 bases between them. Germline V gene lookup returns CDR1 MDHEN and CDR2 SYDVKM.

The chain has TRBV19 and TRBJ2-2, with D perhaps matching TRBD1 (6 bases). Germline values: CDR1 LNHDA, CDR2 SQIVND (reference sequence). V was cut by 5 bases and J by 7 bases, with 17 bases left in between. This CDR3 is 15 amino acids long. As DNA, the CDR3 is TGTGCCAGTAGTTCGGGACATTTCCCACTCGGGGAGCTGTTTTTT. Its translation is CASSSGHFPLGELFF.

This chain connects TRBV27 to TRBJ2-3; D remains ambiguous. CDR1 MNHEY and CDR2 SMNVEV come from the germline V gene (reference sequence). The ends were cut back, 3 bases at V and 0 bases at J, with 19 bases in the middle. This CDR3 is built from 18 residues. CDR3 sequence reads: CASSFSWASVSSTDTQYF. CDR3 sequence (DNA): TGTGCCAGCAGTTTTAGTTGGGCTAGTGTTTCTAGCACAGATACGCAGTATTTT.

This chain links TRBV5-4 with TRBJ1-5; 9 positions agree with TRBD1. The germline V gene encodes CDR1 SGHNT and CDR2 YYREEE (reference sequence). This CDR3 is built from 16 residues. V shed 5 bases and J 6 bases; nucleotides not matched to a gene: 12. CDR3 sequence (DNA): TGTGCCAGCAGTGTGATGGGGACAGGGATAAGTCAGCCCCAGCATTTT. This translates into CASSVMGTGISQPQHF.

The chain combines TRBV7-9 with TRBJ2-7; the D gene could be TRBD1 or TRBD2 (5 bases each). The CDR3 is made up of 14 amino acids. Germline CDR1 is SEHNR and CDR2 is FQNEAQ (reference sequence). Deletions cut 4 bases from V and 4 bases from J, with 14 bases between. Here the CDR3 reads CASSSTWGMYEQYF. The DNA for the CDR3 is TGTGCCAGCAGCTCTACATGGGGGATGTACGAGCAGTACTTC.

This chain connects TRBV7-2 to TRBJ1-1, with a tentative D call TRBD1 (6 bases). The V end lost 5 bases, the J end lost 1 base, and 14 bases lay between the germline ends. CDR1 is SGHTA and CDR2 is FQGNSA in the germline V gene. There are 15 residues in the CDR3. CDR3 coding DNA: TGTGCCAGCAGCGAGTGGGGGGCCGCGAACACTGAAGCTTTCTTT. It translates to CASSEWGAANTEAFF.

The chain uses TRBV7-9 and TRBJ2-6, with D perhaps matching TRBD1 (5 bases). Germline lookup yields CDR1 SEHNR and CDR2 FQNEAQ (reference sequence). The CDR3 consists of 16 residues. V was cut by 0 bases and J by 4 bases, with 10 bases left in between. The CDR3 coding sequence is TGTGCCAGCAGCTTAGCGGGGCCGCCGGGGGCCAACGTCCTGACTTTC. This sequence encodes CASSLAGPPGANVLTF.

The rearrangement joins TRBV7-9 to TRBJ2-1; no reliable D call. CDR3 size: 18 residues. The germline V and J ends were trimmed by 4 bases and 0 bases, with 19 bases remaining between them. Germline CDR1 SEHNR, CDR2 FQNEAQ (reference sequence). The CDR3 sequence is CASSSPSPTSTSYNEQFF. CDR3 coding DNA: TGTGCCAGCAGCTCCCCCTCGCCGACCTCAACCTCCTACAATGAGCAGTTCTTC.

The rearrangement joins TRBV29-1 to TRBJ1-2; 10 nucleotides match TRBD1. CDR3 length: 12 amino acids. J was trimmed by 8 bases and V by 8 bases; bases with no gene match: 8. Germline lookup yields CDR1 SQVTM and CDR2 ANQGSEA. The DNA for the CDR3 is TGCAGCCAACCCGGGGACAGGGGAGGCTACACCTTC. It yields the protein CSQPGDRGGYTF.

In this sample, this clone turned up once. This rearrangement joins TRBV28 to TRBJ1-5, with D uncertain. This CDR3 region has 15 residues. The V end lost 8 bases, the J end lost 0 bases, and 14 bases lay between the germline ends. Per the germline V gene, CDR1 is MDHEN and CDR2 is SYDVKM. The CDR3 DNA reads TGTGCCAGCGGATGGGAGTCCTATAGCAATCAGCCCCAGCATTTT. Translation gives CASGWESYSNQPQHF.

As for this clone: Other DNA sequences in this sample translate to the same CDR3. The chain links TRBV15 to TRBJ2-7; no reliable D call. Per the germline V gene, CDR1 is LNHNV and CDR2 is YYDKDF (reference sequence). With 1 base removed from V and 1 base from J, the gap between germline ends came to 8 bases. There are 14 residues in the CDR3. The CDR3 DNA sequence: TGTGCCACCAGCAGAGGACGAGGTTCCTACGAGCAGTACTTC. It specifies CATSRGRGSYEQYF.